A single T cell receptor (beta chain) is shown here with its context. The antigen is not known. This entry is derived from a study of T cell repertoires in cytomegalovirus infection. Study outcomes and limitations: The study identified carriers of CMV plus the relevant HLA from cumulative public TCR beta family frequency.

TCRdb fed the reads into MiXCR, producing one record per CDR3 protein. This sample has about 480,000 distinct CDR3 sequences, with roughly a third found just once. The ends lost 3 bases at V and 8 bases at J; junction bases unmatched: 8. CDR3 length: 15 amino acids. Per germline, CDR1 SGHVT and CDR2 SQSDAQ. The sample consisted of cultured PBMCs, taken from culture after CMV antigen stimulation. The clonotype comes from a human donor in good health (CMV status not recorded). Some clones in this sample may be carry-over from other donors' samples. The rearrangement links TRBV7-4 to TRBJ2-1; TRBD2 agrees at 9 bases. The CDR3 DNA sequence: TGTGCCAGCAGCTTGGGCGGGAGGGCCTGGGATGAGCAGTTCTTC. It encodes CASSLGGRAWDEQFF.